One and the same sample provided the 15 T cell receptor beta chains below, sequenced in a study of OX40 agonist ivuxolimab in advanced cancers. The method was immunoSEQ multiplex PCR; TCRdb's version includes in-frame clones alone and lacks a portion of them. The data contain more than 45,000 clones, around 84% of them singletons. The specimen comprised CD4+ or CD8+ T cells sorted from blood, sampled in a trial of the OX40 agonist ivuxolimab. These receptors were collected from an adult with an advanced solid tumor such as melanoma, head and neck, liver or kidney cancer.

The J gene is TRBJ1-3, the V gene TRBV30, with unresolved D. The CDR3 length is 13 residues. CDR1 and CDR2 from the germline V gene are GTSNPN and SVGIG (reference sequence). Deletions cut 4 bases from V and 2 bases from J, with 9 bases between. Here the CDR3 DNA reads TGTGCCTGGACTCCGCTGACTGGAAACACCATATATTTT. This sequence encodes CAWTPLTGNTIYF. Based on the CDR3 plus reference TRBV30 and TRBJ1-3, the full variable domain is SQTIHQWPATLVQPVGSPLSLECTVEGTSNPNLYWYRQAAGRGLQLLFYSVGIGQISSEVPQNLSASRPQDRQFILSSKKLLLSDSGFYLCAWTPLTGNTIYFGEGSWLTVV.

V is TRBV16 and J is TRBJ1-5; D unresolved. V was cut by 0 bases and J by 3 bases, with 6 bases left in between. Germline CDR1 KGHSY, CDR2 FQNENV. The CDR3 totals 14 residues. CDR3 bases: TGTGCCAGCAGCCAATCCAGGAACAATCAGCCCCAGCATTTT. Encoded protein: CASSQSRNNQPQHF.

This clone was found once. V usage is TRBV6-1 and J usage is TRBJ1-2; TRBD1 aligns across 7 bases. There are 12 residues in the CDR3. J gave up 8 bases and V 7 bases, and 7 bases lay outside the gene matches. The germline V gene encodes CDR1 MNHNS and CDR2 SASEGT. The CDR3 region has the DNA TGTGCCAGCACCAACAGGGGAGGCGGCTACACCTTC. Protein product: CASTNRGGGYTF.

The CDR3 region is CSVGQGGYEQYF. In DNA, the CDR3 is TGCAGCGTCGGACAGGGTGGGTACGAGCAGTACTTC. The chain has TRBV29-1 and TRBJ2-7; 8 nucleotides agree with TRBD1. This CDR3 region has 12 residues. With 6 bases clipped from V and 4 bases from J, the junction kept 5 bases outside the gene matches. Germline loops: CDR1 SQVTM, CDR2 ANQGSEA.

This chain connects TRBV4-2 to TRBJ2-1; TRBD2 matches 11 bases. CDR1 LGHNA and CDR2 YNFKEQ come from the germline V gene. This CDR3 contains 16 residues. Trimming removed 4 bases from V and 5 bases from J; junction bases left unmatched: 7. The CDR3 reads CASSLLSGGADNEQFF. The CDR3 nucleotides are TGTGCCAGCAGCCTTCTTAGCGGGGGGGCGGACAATGAGCAGTTCTTC.

The chain joins TRBV2 to TRBJ2-1, with D perhaps TRBD2 (7 bases). Trimming took off 2 bases at V and 9 bases at J, with 17 bases between the two ends. The CDR3 is made up of 15 amino acids. Germline-derived CDR1 and CDR2 are SNHLY and FYNNEI. CDR3 in DNA: TGTGCCAGCAGTGAACTGGCGGGAGAGGGGGGTGAGCAGTTCTTC. This codes for CASSELAGEGGEQFF.

This chain links TRBV5-8 with TRBJ2-7; 12 bases align to TRBD2. CDR1 and CDR2 (germline): SGHTS, YDEGEE. V gave up 4 bases and J gave up 3 bases; unmatched junction bases: 11. The CDR3 runs to 17 residues. CDR3 protein: CASSNQLAGGTRYEQYF. CDR3 bases: TGTGCCAGCAGCAATCAGCTAGCGGGGGGGACCCGCTACGAGCAGTACTTC.

The V call is TRBV4-1, the J call TRBJ2-7; possible D gene TRBD1, 6 bases. The CDR3 runs 14 residues. Trimming left V 4 bases short and J 3 bases short, with 13 bases between. Germline CDR1 and CDR2: MGHRA and YSYEKL. The CDR3 DNA follows: TGCGCCAGCAGCCGGCCGGGACAAGTCTACGAGCAGTACTTC. The encoded protein is CASSRPGQVYEQYF.

This sequence joins TRBV5-4 and TRBJ2-7, with 9 bases lining up with TRBD1. The CDR3 consists of 14 residues. J lost 4 bases, V lost 2 bases, and 4 bases had no gene match. The germline CDR1 and CDR2 sequences are SGHNT and YYREEE (reference sequence). CDR3 in amino acids: CASSLGQGRYEQYF. CDR3 coding DNA: TGTGCCAGCAGCTTAGGACAGGGGAGGTACGAGCAGTACTTC. Full variable domain (outside the CDR3, taken from reference TRBV5-4 and TRBJ2-7): ETGVTQSPTHLIKTRGQQVTLRCSSQSGHNTVSWYQQALGQGPQFIFQYYREEENGRGNFPPRFSGLQFPNYSSELNVNALELDDSALYLCASSLGQGRYEQYFGPGTRLTVT.

The V and J genes are TRBV7-2 and TRBJ1-4; unclear D gene. The CDR3 length is 12 residues. Germline V lookup: CDR1 SGHTA, CDR2 FQGNSA. V lost 1 base and J lost 12, with 9 bases in between. The DNA for the CDR3 is TGTGCCAGCAGCTTAGTGGGGTCGGAACTGTTTTTT. This encodes CASSLVGSELFF.

CDR3 nucleotides: TGTGCCAGCAGCCCGGACACCTACGAGCAGTACTTC. Its translation: CASSPDTYEQYF. The chain links TRBV11-1 to TRBJ2-7; perhaps TRBD1 as D (5 bases). CDR1 SGHAT and CDR2 FQDESV come from the germline V gene (reference sequence). The germline V and J ends were trimmed by 5 bases and 2 bases, with 7 bases remaining between them. The CDR3 is made up of 12 amino acids.

The chain employs TRBV9 and TRBJ1-1; 11 bases align to TRBD1. After removal of 0 bases from V and 0 bases from J, the junction contained 1 base not matched to a gene. Germline-derived CDR1 and CDR2 are SGDLS and YYNGEE. The CDR3 has 16 residues. The CDR3 DNA is TGTGCCAGCAGCGTAGGGACAGGGGGCCTGAACACTGAAGCTTTCTTT. Protein product: CASSVGTGGLNTEAFF.

This sequence joins TRBV28 and TRBJ2-5; 8 bases fit TRBD1. CDR1 and CDR2 from the germline V gene are MDHEN and SYDVKM. J was trimmed by 3 bases and V by 1 base; bases with no gene match: 7. CDR3 size: 16 residues. The CDR3 here is CASSLSWAGGEETQYF. DNA of the CDR3: TGTGCCAGCAGTTTATCATGGGCAGGGGGCGAAGAGACCCAGTACTTC.

The chain is built from TRBV5-1 and TRBJ1-5, with a weak D call TRBD1 (5 bases). V was cut by 0 bases and J by 9 bases, with 10 bases left in between. CDR3 length: 13 amino acids. The V gene's germline CDR1 is SGHRS and CDR2 YFSETQ. The CDR3 nucleotides are TGCGCCAGCAGCTTGGAAGGGGATCGGCCCCAGCATTTT. Translation gives CASSLEGDRPQHF. Variable domain in full (rest from reference TRBV5-1 and TRBJ1-5): KAGVTQTPRYLIKTRGQQVTLSCSPISGHRSVSWYQQTPGQGLQFLFEYFSETQRNKGNFPGRFSGRQFSNSRSEMNVSTLELGDSALYLCASSLEGDRPQHFGDGTRLSIL.

This rearrangement joins TRBV28 to TRBJ2-4; TRBD1 aligns across 10 bases. The J segment lost 6 bases and the V segment lost 3 bases, leaving 8 bases of the junction unmatched. The CDR3 spans 16 residues. Germline CDR1 is MDHEN and CDR2 is SYDVKM. CDR3 nucleotides: TGTGCCAGCAGTTTTCCTCGGCGGACAGGGGGAAACATTCAGTACTTC. Amino acids: CASSFPRRTGGNIQYF.